This record covers a single T cell receptor (beta chain). Its antigen is currently unknown. This specimen belongs to a study of human T cells and chemical hapten exposure. One entry per CDR3 protein, called by TCRdb with MiXCR from the RACE reads. The top ten clones hold 1.9% of a sample with tens of thousands of distinct CDR3 sequences, roughly 12% of them seen once. This CDR3 has 11 amino acids. V shed 8 bases and J 7 bases; nucleotides not matched to a gene: 7. Per germline, CDR1 SQVTM and CDR2 ANQGSEA. Study-wide results and limits: Expanded TCRs produced significantly more large CDR3 similarity clusters than controls did.

The sample's time point: pre-sensitization, week 0. Treatment indicated: therapeutic diphenylcyclopropenone sensitization with weekly scalp DPC. Unfractionated whole blood was the source from which total RNA was extracted. Alopecia patients deemed DPC-suitable, aged 18 to 70, excluding pregnancy. The specimen was whole blood, collected in connection with sensitization to the hapten diphenylcyclopropenone (DPC). The receptor's source is a woman in her 40s with alopecia areata. Some clones in this sample may be carry-over from other donors' samples. The chain links TRBV29-1 to TRBJ2-5; 7 bases are shared with TRBD2. The CDR3 nucleotides read TGCAGCCCGATAAGGGAGGGGACCCAGTACTTC. Protein sequence: CSPIREGTQYF.